This TCR beta chain stems from a study of blood T cell repertoires in COVID-19. About the study: Samples representing acute and convalescent COVID-19 were sourced from the United States, Italy and Spain. T cells, B-cell-depleted T cells, or PBMCs provided the cDNA or gDNA that served as material.

Germline assignment: CDR1 SGHRS and CDR2 YFSETQ. The CDR3 covers 14 residues. Trimming took 2 bases from V and 10 from J; bases not matched to a gene: 11. As processed by the authors: The assay estimated nucleated cells by amplifying reference gene primers. Only in-frame clones appear in the TCRdb table, and some are missing; sequencing was by immunoSEQ multiplex PCR. V and J calls and clone size are those listed in that table; D and trimming were worked out from the DNA. The sample contains around 20,000 clones, approximately 85% of which appear only once. This clonotype was sampled from a man older than 75 with acute or convalescent COVID-19. This chain uses TRBV5-1 with TRBJ2-7; 8 bases line up with TRBD1. What was sequenced was peripheral blood. CDR3 nucleotide sequence: TGCGCCAGCAGCTTCGGACAGGGACCACCCCGACAGTACTTC. It codes for CASSFGQGPPRQYF.